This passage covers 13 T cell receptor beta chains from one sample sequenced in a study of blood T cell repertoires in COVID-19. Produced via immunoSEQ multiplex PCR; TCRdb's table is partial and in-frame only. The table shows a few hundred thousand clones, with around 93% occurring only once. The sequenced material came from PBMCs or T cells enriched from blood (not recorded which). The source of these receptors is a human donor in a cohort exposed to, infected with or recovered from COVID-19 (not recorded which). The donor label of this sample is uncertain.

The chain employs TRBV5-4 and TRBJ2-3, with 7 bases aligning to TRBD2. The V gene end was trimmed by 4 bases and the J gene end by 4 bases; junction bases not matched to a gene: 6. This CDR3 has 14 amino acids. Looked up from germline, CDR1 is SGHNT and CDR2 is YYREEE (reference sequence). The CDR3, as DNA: TGTGCCAGCAGCACAGGAGCGGGATCAGATACGCAGTATTTT. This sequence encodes CASSTGAGSDTQYF.

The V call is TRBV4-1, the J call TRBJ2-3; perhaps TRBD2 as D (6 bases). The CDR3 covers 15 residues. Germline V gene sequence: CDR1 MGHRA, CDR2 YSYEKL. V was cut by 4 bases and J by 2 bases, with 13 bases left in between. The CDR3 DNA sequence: TGCGCCAGCAGCCTTGGAGGGCCGATCACAGATACGCAGTATTTT. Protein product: CASSLGGPITDTQYF.

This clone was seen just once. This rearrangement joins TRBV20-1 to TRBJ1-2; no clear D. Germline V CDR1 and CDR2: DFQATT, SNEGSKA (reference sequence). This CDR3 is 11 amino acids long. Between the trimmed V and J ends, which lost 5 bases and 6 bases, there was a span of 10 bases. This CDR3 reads CSAYLGDGYTF. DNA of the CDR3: TGCAGTGCTTACCTCGGGGATGGCTACACCTTC.

CDR3 nucleotides: TGTGCCACCAGCAGAGATCGCCTAGGCCCCTACGAGCAGTACTTC. Its translation is CATSRDRLGPYEQYF. The chain joins TRBV15 to TRBJ2-7, with unresolved D. CDR3 length: 15 residues. Per germline, CDR1 LNHNV and CDR2 YYDKDF (reference sequence). V dropped 0 bases and J dropped 2 bases, with 11 bases sitting between them.

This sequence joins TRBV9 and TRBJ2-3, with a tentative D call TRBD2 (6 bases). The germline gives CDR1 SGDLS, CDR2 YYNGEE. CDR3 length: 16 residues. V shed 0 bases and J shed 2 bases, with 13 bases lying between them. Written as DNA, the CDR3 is TGTGCCAGCAGCGTAGCCCGGGGGAGGACCACAGATACGCAGTATTTT. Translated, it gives CASSVARGRTTDTQYF.

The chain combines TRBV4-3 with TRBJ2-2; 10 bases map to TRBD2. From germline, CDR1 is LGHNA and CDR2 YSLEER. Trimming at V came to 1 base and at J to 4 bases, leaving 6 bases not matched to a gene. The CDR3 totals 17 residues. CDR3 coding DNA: TGCGCCAGCAGCCAAGTCGGGCTAGCGGGGGCCACCGGGGAGCTGTTTTTT. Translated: CASSQVGLAGATGELFF.

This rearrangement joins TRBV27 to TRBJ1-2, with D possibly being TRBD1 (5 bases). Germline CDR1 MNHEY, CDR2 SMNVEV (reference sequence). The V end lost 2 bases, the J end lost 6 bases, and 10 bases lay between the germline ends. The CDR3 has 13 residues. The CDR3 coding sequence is TGTGCCAGCAGTTTAGCGGGGGTAGATGGCTACACCTTC. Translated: CASSLAGVDGYTF.

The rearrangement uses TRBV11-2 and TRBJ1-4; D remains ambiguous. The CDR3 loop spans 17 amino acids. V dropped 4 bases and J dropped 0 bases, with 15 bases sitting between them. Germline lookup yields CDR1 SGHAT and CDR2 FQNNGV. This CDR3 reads CASSSLRRGATNEKLFF. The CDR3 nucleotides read TGTGCCAGCAGCTCACTTCGTCGGGGTGCAACTAATGAAAAACTGTTTTTT.

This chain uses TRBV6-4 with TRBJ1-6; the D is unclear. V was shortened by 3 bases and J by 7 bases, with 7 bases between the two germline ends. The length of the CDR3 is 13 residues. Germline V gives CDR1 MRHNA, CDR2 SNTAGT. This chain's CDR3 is CASSEVRNSPLHF. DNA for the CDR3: TGTGCCAGCAGTGAGGTCAGGAATTCACCCCTCCACTTT.

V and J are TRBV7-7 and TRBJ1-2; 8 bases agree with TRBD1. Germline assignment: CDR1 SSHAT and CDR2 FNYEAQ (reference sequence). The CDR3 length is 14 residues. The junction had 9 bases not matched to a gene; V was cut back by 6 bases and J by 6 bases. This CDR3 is CASRWQGASDGYTF. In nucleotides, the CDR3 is TGTGCCAGCAGGTGGCAGGGGGCGAGTGATGGCTACACCTTC.

The CDR3 nucleotides are TGTGCCAGCAGCTTGGGGGTACGGACAGGGGAGCAGTTCTTC. The encoded protein is CASSLGVRTGEQFF. V is TRBV7-7 and J is TRBJ2-1; 8 bases are a match to TRBD1. The CDR3 covers 14 residues. Germline CDR1 is SSHAT and CDR2 is FNYEAQ (reference sequence). V trimming: 3 bases; J trimming: 10 bases; junction bases outside the gene matches: 8.

The CDR3 is CASSSYREKRSEQYF. For the CDR3, the DNA is TGTGCCAGCAGCTCCTACAGGGAAAAGAGGTCCGAGCAGTACTTC. The chain is built from TRBV7-6 and TRBJ2-7; D is perhaps TRBD1 (6 bases). CDR1 and CDR2 from the germline V gene are SGHVS and FNYEAQ. V was clipped by 4 bases and J by 6 bases, with 19 bases between them. The CDR3 loop spans 15 amino acids.

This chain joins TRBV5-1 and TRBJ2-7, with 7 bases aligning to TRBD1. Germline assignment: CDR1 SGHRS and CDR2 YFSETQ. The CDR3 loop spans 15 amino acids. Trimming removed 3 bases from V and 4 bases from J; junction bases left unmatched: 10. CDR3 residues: CASSSGQMEPYEQYF. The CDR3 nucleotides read TGCGCCAGCAGCTCGGGACAGATGGAGCCATACGAGCAGTACTTC. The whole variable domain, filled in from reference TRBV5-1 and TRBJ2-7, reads KAGVTQTPRYLIKTRGQQVTLSCSPISGHRSVSWYQQTPGQGLQFLFEYFSETQRNKGNFPGRFSGRQFSNSRSEMNVSTLELGDSALYLCASSSGQMEPYEQYFGPGTRLTVT.